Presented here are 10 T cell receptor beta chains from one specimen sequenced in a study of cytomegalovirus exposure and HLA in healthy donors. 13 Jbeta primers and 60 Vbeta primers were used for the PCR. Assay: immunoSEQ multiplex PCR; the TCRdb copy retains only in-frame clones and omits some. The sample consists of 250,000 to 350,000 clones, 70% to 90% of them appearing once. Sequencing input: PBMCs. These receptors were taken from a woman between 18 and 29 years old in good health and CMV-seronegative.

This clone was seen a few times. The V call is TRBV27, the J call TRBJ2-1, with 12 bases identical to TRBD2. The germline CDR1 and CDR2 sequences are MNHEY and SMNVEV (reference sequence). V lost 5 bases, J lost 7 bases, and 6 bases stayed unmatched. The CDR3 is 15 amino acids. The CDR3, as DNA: TGTGCCAGCAGTCCCCTAGCGGGGGGGCCGAATGAGCAGTTCTTC. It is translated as CASSPLAGGPNEQFF.

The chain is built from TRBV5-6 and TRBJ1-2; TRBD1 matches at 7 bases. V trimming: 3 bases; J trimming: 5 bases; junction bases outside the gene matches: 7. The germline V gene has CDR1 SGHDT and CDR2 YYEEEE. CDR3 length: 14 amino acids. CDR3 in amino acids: CASSWRDSPYGYTF. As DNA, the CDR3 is TGTGCCAGCAGCTGGAGGGACAGCCCTTATGGCTACACCTTC.

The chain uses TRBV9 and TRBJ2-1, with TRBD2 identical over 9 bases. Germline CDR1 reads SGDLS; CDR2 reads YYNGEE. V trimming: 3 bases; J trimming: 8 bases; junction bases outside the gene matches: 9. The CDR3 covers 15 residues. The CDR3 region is CASSAAGGPFDEQFF. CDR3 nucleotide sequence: TGTGCCAGCAGCGCGGCGGGGGGGCCCTTCGATGAGCAGTTCTTC.

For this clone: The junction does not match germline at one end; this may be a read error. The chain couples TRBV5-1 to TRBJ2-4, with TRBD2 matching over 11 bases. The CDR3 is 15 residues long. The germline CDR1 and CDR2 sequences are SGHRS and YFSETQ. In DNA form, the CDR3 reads TGCGCCAGCAGGCGCCTAGCGGGGGGACGAGTCAACCTGCACTTC. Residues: CASRRLAGGRVNLHF.

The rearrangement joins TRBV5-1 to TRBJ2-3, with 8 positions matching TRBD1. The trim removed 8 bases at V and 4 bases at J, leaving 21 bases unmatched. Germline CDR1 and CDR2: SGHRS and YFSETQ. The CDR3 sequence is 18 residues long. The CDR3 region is CASNTRFGGQGHPDTQYF. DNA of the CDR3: TGCGCCAGTAATACCAGGTTCGGCGGACAGGGACATCCAGATACGCAGTATTTT.

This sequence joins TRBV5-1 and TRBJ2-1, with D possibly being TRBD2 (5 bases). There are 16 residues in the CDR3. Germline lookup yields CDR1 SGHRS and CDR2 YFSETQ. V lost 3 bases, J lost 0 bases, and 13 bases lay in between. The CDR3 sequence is CASSSLSGSSYNEQFF. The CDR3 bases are TGCGCCAGCAGCTCGCTCAGTGGGAGCTCCTACAATGAGCAGTTCTTC.

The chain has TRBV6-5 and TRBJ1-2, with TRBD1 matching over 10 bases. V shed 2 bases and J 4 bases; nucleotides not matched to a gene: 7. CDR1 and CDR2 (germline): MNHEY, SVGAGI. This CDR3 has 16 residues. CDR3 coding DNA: TGTGCCAGCAGTTACAGAGACAGGGGGCGCGGCTATGGCTACACCTTC. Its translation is CASSYRDRGRGYGYTF.

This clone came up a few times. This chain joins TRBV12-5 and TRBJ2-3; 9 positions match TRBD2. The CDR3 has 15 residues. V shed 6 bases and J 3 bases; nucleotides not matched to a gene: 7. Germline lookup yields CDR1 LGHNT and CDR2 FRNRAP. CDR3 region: CASGLYLAGTDTQYF. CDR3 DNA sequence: TGTGCTAGTGGCCTTTACCTAGCGGGGACAGATACGCAGTATTTT.

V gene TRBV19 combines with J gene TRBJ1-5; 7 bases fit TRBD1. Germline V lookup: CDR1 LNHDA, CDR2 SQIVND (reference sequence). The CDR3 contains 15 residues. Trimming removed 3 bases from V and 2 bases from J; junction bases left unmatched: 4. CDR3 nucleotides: TGTGCCAGTAGTATGAAGGGGGCGGGCAATCAGCCCCAGCATTTT. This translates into CASSMKGAGNQPQHF.

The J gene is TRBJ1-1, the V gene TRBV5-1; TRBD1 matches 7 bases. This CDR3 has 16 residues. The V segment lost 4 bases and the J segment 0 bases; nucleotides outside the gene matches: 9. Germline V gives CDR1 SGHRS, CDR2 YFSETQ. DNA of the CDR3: TGCGCCAGCAGCCCTGAGCCGGGACAGCTGAACACTGAAGCTTTCTTT. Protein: CASSPEPGQLNTEAFF.